These 28 T cell receptor beta chains were sequenced from one sample in a study of technical replicates of blood from a handful of donors. The assay was immunoSEQ multiplex PCR, and TCRdb's table has in-frame clones only and misses some. Of fewer than 15,000 clones in the sample, 75% to 85% were seen once. Sample: PBMCs. Receptor source: a human donor in good health.

The rearrangement uses TRBV2 and TRBJ1-4; 9 nucleotides agree with TRBD1. The length of the CDR3 is 14 residues. The germline CDR1 and CDR2 sequences are SNHLY and FYNNEI. V shed 5 bases and J 5 bases; nucleotides not matched to a gene: 3. The CDR3 DNA is TGTGCCAGCAGTTTGACAGGGGGGAATGAAAAACTGTTTTTT. It codes for CASSLTGGNEKLFF.

The V call is TRBV5-1, the J call TRBJ1-6; 7 bases line up with TRBD1. The CDR3 contains 14 residues. Germline CDR1 and CDR2: SGHRS and YFSETQ. Trimming cost V 0 bases and J 10 bases; bases outside gene matches: 4. CDR3 DNA sequence: TGCGCCAGCAGCTTGGGACAGGGTGGCTCACCCCTCCACTTT. Translating gives CASSLGQGGSPLHF.

The chain uses TRBV19 and TRBJ1-1; tentative D call: TRBD1 (5 bases). With 11 bases removed from V and 4 bases from J, the gap between germline ends came to 14 bases. CDR3 length: 12 amino acids. In germline, CDR1 is LNHDA, CDR2 SQIVND (reference sequence). The CDR3 loop is CAAGGRGTEAFF. Here the CDR3 DNA reads TGTGCCGCCGGGGGTCGGGGCACTGAAGCTTTCTTT. Looking up the rest from reference TRBV19 and TRBJ1-1 gives the full variable domain: DGGITQSPKYLFRKEGQNVTLSCEQNLNHDAMYWYRQDPGQGLRLIYYSQIVNDFQKGDIAEGYSVSREKKESFPLTVTSAQKNPTAFYLCAAGGRGTEAFFGQGTRLTVV.

This chain's CDR3 is CASSAGTGHTDTQYF. CDR3 nucleotides: TGTGCCAGCAGTGCCGGGACAGGGCACACAGATACGCAGTATTTT. The chain couples TRBV6-1 to TRBJ2-3, with 9 bases lining up with TRBD1. Germline V gene data show CDR1 as MNHNS and CDR2 as SASEGT. After removal of 4 bases from V and 2 bases from J, the junction contained 4 bases not matched to a gene. The CDR3 consists of 15 residues.

This rearrangement joins TRBV11-2 to TRBJ2-7; 12 bases match TRBD1. Germline V gives CDR1 SGHAT, CDR2 FQNNGV. The CDR3 sequence is 14 residues long. V gave up 4 bases and J gave up 7 bases; unmatched junction bases: 5. Here the CDR3 reads CASSSGQGADEQYF. DNA for the CDR3: TGTGCCAGCAGCTCGGGACAGGGGGCGGATGAGCAGTACTTC.

J is TRBJ1-4 and V is TRBV2; D not certain. V gave up 6 bases and J gave up 0 bases, with 8 bases separating them. Germline values: CDR1 SNHLY, CDR2 FYNNEI. The CDR3 loop spans 14 amino acids. CDR3 nucleotide sequence: TGTGCCAGCAGCCGGGAATCAACTAATGAAAAACTGTTTTTT. The encoded protein is CASSRESTNEKLFF.

The J gene is TRBJ1-1, the V gene TRBV27; 8 bases are shared with TRBD1. V gave up 3 bases and J gave up 1 base; unmatched junction bases: 7. The CDR3 totals 16 residues. Germline CDR1 and CDR2: MNHEY and SMNVEV (reference sequence). The DNA for the CDR3 is TGTGCCAGCAGTTTTCGGCAGGGGGCGAAGAACACTGAAGCTTTCTTT. It is translated as CASSFRQGAKNTEAFF.

This sequence joins TRBV13 and TRBJ2-1; D is uncertain. Trimming removed 0 bases from V and 10 bases from J, with 4 bases in between. The CDR3 is made up of 11 amino acids. CDR1 and CDR2 from the germline V gene are PRHDT and FYEKMQ (reference sequence). Written as DNA, the CDR3 is TGTGCCAGCAGCTTAGGTTTAGAGCAGTTCTTC. Its protein is CASSLGLEQFF.

This rearrangement joins TRBV7-9 to TRBJ1-5; D gene ambiguous. Looked up from germline, CDR1 is SEHNR and CDR2 is FQNEAQ (reference sequence). The CDR3 consists of 13 residues. V was shortened by 0 bases and J by 3 bases, with 3 bases between the two germline ends. The CDR3 loop is CASSLALNQPQHF. In nucleotides, the CDR3 is TGTGCCAGCAGCTTAGCCCTCAATCAGCCCCAGCATTTT.

V and J are TRBV27 and TRBJ1-3, with 9 bases aligning to TRBD1. The germline gives CDR1 MNHEY, CDR2 SMNVEV (reference sequence). The CDR3 is 16 residues long. The V gene end was trimmed by 4 bases and the J gene end by 2 bases; junction bases not matched to a gene: 6. The CDR3 spells CASSSGQGWTGNTIYF. The CDR3 bases are TGTGCCAGCAGTTCGGGACAGGGATGGACTGGAAACACCATATATTTT.

The rearrangement uses TRBV30 and TRBJ2-3, with 12 bases fitting TRBD2. In germline, CDR1 is GTSNPN, CDR2 SVGIG (reference sequence). This CDR3 spans 15 amino acids. The trim removed 4 bases at V and 3 bases at J, leaving 5 bases unmatched. CDR3 in amino acids: CAWTLAGGRTDTQYF. The CDR3 nucleotides are TGTGCCTGGACACTAGCGGGAGGAAGGACAGATACGCAGTATTTT.

The rearrangement uses TRBV30 and TRBJ1-3, with no clear D. Trimming took 4 bases from V and 2 from J, leaving 6 bases between them. The CDR3 length is 12 residues. Germline loops: CDR1 GTSNPN, CDR2 SVGIG (reference sequence). The CDR3 bases are TGTGCCTGGAAACAGCCTGGAAACACCATATATTTT. Amino acid sequence: CAWKQPGNTIYF.

The V call is TRBV4-1, the J call TRBJ2-5, with D tentatively TRBD2 (5 bases). V was shortened by 2 bases and J by 5 bases, with 15 bases between the two germline ends. The CDR3 has 15 amino acids. Per the germline V gene, CDR1 is MGHRA and CDR2 is YSYEKL. The CDR3 is CASSQPRQAEETQYF. CDR3 in DNA: TGCGCCAGCAGCCAACCGCGCCAAGCGGAGGAGACCCAGTACTTC.

A note on this clone: At one end, the junction sequence differs from germline, possibly due to a read error. The chain has TRBV27 and TRBJ2-1; TRBD2 agrees at 7 bases. Germline CDR1 MNHEY, CDR2 SMNVEV (reference sequence). This CDR3 contains 14 residues. The CDR3 DNA is TGTGCCAGCGGTTTGACTAGCCGTTACAATGAGCAGTTCTTC. The encoded protein is CASGLTSRYNEQFF.

This chain joins TRBV10-3 and TRBJ1-2, with D tentatively TRBD1 (5 bases). Trimming left V 8 bases short and J 8 bases short, with 15 bases between. This CDR3 contains 12 residues. CDR1 is ENHRY, CDR2 SYGVKD, per germline. CDR3 nucleotide sequence: TGTGCCATCTCGGGCCAGGGTTCCGGCTACACCTTC. Translating it yields CAISGQGSGYTF.

J is TRBJ2-3 and V is TRBV12-2; TRBD1 reflects the table's D call only, with no check against the DNA. TRBV12-2 is a documented pseudogene. The CDR3 sequence is 19 residues long. The CDR3 reads CASRLAGSLVWDKEDTQYF. The DNA for the CDR3 is TGTGCAAGTCGCTTAGCGGGTAGTTTAGTTTGGGACAAAGAAGATACGCAGTATTTT.

The chain joins TRBV5-1 to TRBJ1-2, with TRBD1 matching 10 bases. With 0 bases clipped from V and 7 bases from J, the junction kept 9 bases outside the gene matches. This CDR3 region has 16 residues. Germline V gene sequence: CDR1 SGHRS, CDR2 YFSETQ. The DNA for the CDR3 is TGCGCCAGCAGCTTGGCCGGGACAGGGGTGCGGTCTGGCTACACCTTC. This encodes CASSLAGTGVRSGYTF.

The chain joins TRBV2 to TRBJ1-2; 7 nucleotides match TRBD1. The germline CDR1 and CDR2 sequences are SNHLY and FYNNEI. There are 15 residues in the CDR3. J was trimmed by 4 bases and V by 3 bases; bases with no gene match: 8. This CDR3 reads CASSDLRQGAYGYTF. CDR3 nucleotide sequence: TGTGCCAGCAGTGATTTGAGACAGGGAGCCTATGGCTACACCTTC.

The J gene is TRBJ2-2, the V gene TRBV7-7; 9 bases map to TRBD2. The CDR3 spans 15 residues. Per the germline V gene, CDR1 is SSHAT and CDR2 is FNYEAQ (reference sequence). Trimming removed 4 bases from V and 7 bases from J; junction bases left unmatched: 7. Here the CDR3 reads CASSSSSGVGGELFF. The CDR3 coding sequence is TGTGCCAGCAGCTCGTCTAGCGGGGTTGGCGGGGAGCTGTTTTTT.

This chain uses TRBV27 with TRBJ1-5; D perhaps matches TRBD1 (5 bases). Germline V gives CDR1 MNHEY, CDR2 SMNVEV (reference sequence). The CDR3 contains 17 residues. Trimming removed 9 bases from V and 5 bases from J, with 26 bases in between. In DNA form, the CDR3 reads TGTGCCAGTCGGCCCGTTGTGGGGGGTCTAGGAGATCAGCCCCAGCATTTT. This sequence encodes CASRPVVGGLGDQPQHF.

V is TRBV7-8 and J is TRBJ2-7; D is unresolved. Germline V gives CDR1 SGHVS, CDR2 FQNEAQ. This CDR3 region has 14 residues. The V end lost 0 bases, the J end lost 0 bases, and 6 bases lay between the germline ends. The CDR3 DNA follows: TGTGCCAGCAGCTTAGCGGTGAGCTCCTACGAGCAGTACTTC. Residues: CASSLAVSSYEQYF.

This rearrangement joins TRBV10-1 to TRBJ2-5; 11 bases line up with TRBD2. The CDR3 is 15 amino acids. Germline-derived CDR1 and CDR2 are WNHNN and SYGVQD (reference sequence). With 6 bases clipped from V and 4 bases from J, the junction kept 7 bases outside the gene matches. CDR3 coding DNA: TGCGCCAGCAGCCGACTAGCGGGACTCCCAGAGACCCAGTACTTC. The encoded protein is CASSRLAGLPETQYF.

The table lists this clone with a few counts. Here the CDR3 DNA reads TGTGCCAGCAGCTTGTCACAGAGAGGGGGCTACACCTTC. This gives the protein CASSLSQRGGYTF. The chain recombines TRBV5-6 with TRBJ1-2; D is unresolved. The CDR3 extends over 13 amino acids. Trimming shortened V by 1 base and J by 8 bases, and 12 bases separated the two germline ends. Germline loops: CDR1 SGHDT, CDR2 YYEEEE.

V and J are TRBV11-2 and TRBJ2-3; 7 bases map to TRBD1. The CDR3 runs 16 residues. The germline gives CDR1 SGHAT, CDR2 FQNNGV. The V gene end was trimmed by 4 bases and the J gene end by 2 bases; junction bases not matched to a gene: 9. The CDR3 DNA is TGTGCCAGCAGCTGGGCGCCGGGACAGAACACAGATACGCAGTATTTT. Its translation: CASSWAPGQNTDTQYF.

This sequence joins TRBV28 and TRBJ2-7; TRBD1 matches 9 bases. This CDR3 comprises 15 residues. V was clipped by 7 bases and J by 0 bases; unmatched bases: 7. From germline, CDR1 is MDHEN and CDR2 SYDVKM. CDR3 residues: CASKTTGQGSYEQYF. CDR3 coding DNA: TGTGCCAGCAAAACAACGGGACAGGGCTCCTACGAGCAGTACTTC.

The gene calls are TRBV6-1 and TRBJ1-1, with D perhaps TRBD1 (6 bases). The CDR3 covers 13 residues. V lost 2 bases, J lost 5 bases, and 9 bases lay in between. Per the germline V gene, CDR1 is MNHNS and CDR2 is SASEGT. CDR3 amino acids: CASSERGQTEAFF. The DNA of the CDR3 is TGTGCCAGCAGTGAAAGAGGACAGACTGAAGCTTTCTTT.

The chain has TRBV11-2 and TRBJ2-7, with 8 bases identical to TRBD1. The V gene end was trimmed by 1 base and the J gene end by 4 bases; junction bases not matched to a gene: 6. The CDR3 loop spans 15 amino acids. Germline values: CDR1 SGHAT, CDR2 FQNNGV. CDR3 in amino acids: CASSLVAGGHYEQYF. CDR3 nucleotide sequence: TGTGCCAGCAGCTTAGTGGCAGGGGGCCATTACGAGCAGTACTTC.

The chain joins TRBV10-3 to TRBJ1-1, with a possible D match to TRBD1 (5 bases). The V gene lost 0 bases and the J gene lost 5 bases, with 13 bases spanning the gap. The CDR3 is 15 amino acids. Germline loops: CDR1 ENHRY, CDR2 SYGVKD. CDR3 DNA sequence: TGTGCCATCAGTGAGTCGAGGCCAGGGTTGACTGAAGCTTTCTTT. Amino acids: CAISESRPGLTEAFF.